This T cell receptor (beta chain) was documented in a study of T cell responses to AZD1222 COVID-19 vaccine (dated by TCRdb to 2020 to 2023). Looking at the study overall: AZD1222 recipients whose second dose came at about 4 weeks and those whose second dose came at about 12 weeks were combined into one group, since spike-specific TCR depth and breadth did not differ between the two schedules. A total of approximately 230 trial participants underwent TCR sequencing, of whom around 200 received two doses of AZD1222 and around 25 received two doses of the MenACWY control vaccine. Trial participants were enrolled into age subgroups of 18-55, 56-69 and 70-plus years, which contained approximately 150, 28 and 58 TCR-sequenced participants, respectively.

Trimming takes 6 bases off V and 7 bases off J; junction bases not matched to a gene: 10. CDR1 and CDR2 (MNHEY, SVGAGI) derive from the germline V gene. From the cysteine up to the phenylalanine, the CDR3 has a length of 15 residues. The sequence is cut down to CDR3 DNA, 45 bases in frame from base 1. The research as a whole found: After two AZD1222 doses, both the breadth and the depth of spike-specific TCRs were significantly higher than at day 0 and than in MenACWY recipients. Only six AZD1222 recipients were SARS-CoV-2 seropositive at baseline, limiting conclusions about previously exposed vaccinees. Because no day 14 peak-response samples were available, repertoires were characterized only after the peak T cell response. Participants were mostly white British and included more females than males, and it was suggested by the authors that clonal diversity may have been underestimated. Nearly half of unique spike-specific TCRs reportedly recognized epitopes outside regions mutated in the B.1.351 and B.1.1.7 variants. Vaccine-associated CD4 TCRs spanned the whole spike protein, with dominant responses in regions 160-218 and 743-854. The 56-69-year group was small, and its depth increase did not reach significance, likely because of low power.

This clone appeared a single time. Its cognate antigen has yet to be identified. Qualities for individual bases were not recorded, and no much larger clone is one base off. Sample time point, as interpreted from the label and publication: baseline before first vaccination. The vaccinee samples were drawn from two UK trials, COV001 and COV002, one of which was a single-blind randomized controlled phase 2/3 trial testing AZD1222 (ChAdOx1 nCoV-19) in healthy adults. For TCRbeta chain sequencing, PBMC samples from trial participants were taken at day 0 and at day 28 after the second dose. The CDR3 regions of human TCRbeta chains were subjected to immunosequencing. In the paper's pipeline: Repertoire TCRs were checked for matches against a reference library of SARS-CoV-2-specific TCRs that had been generated using the MIRA antigen-specificity platform. Breadth was defined as the fraction of unique TCRs that were SARS-CoV-2-associated. Depth was defined as the fraction of total T cells that were SARS-CoV-2-associated. Using the MIRA data, every spike-specific TCR was mapped to the spike region that the TCR reacted to and assigned to either a CD4 or a CD8 class. Log10-transformed breadth and depth values were compared by one-way ANOVA with Sidak's multiple comparisons tests. The source is immuneACCESS, and TCRdb retained only in-frame sequences with V and J called. Part of the clones is not carried over; for the studies checked, unresolved V genes explain less than half of this, and the remainder is unexplained. The V and J calls and clone size come from that table; D and trimming were worked out from the DNA. The sample table contains 150,000 to 200,000 clones; only one count was recorded for around nine tenths of them. The ten largest clones add up to 1.5% to 2% of the sample.

The starting material was peripheral blood, obtained on day 0 of AZD1222 vaccination. This receptor was taken from an adult in good health. Recombination linked TRBV6-5 to TRBJ1-5; TRBD1 matches 9 bases in the middle. The CDR3 here reads CASSNTGGDTQPQHF. The DNA sequence is given as TGTGCCAGCAGCAATACAGGGGGCGATACGCAGCCCCAGCATTTT.